The present entry profiles one T cell receptor (beta chain) with its context. In this sample, this clone turned up a few times. Its antigen is still unknown. No base quality values were provided; no much bigger clone lies one nucleotide off. The immunoSEQ Assay, a bias-controlled multiplex PCR, was used to amplify TCRbeta CDR3 regions from genomic DNA. On the study's bioinformatics: The number of nucleated cells in each sample was estimated by amplification of reference gene primers within the assay. To quantify the absolute abundance of each unique TCRbeta CDR3 rearrangement, sequence reads were collapsed and filtered. For each sample, productive Simpson clonality was calculated by taking the square root of Simpson's diversity index across productive rearrangements. Held by TCRdb, this immuneACCESS table contains in-frame sequences only and omits some clones. Under half of the omission traces to an unresolved V gene where checked; the cause of the rest is unknown. V, J and clone size derive from that table, while D and trimming were established from the DNA sequence. A total of approximately 76,000 clones appear in this sample, about 80% of them only once. The ten largest clones take up about 6.5% of the sample.

CDR1 and CDR2 are read off the germline V gene as MNHEY and SVGAGI. At the junction V is shortened by 6 bases and J by 7 bases, with 18 bases in between. Its CDR3 holds 14 amino acids, cysteine through phenylalanine. Just CDR3 DNA is preserved here, 42 bases in frame from base 1. This sample was taken from a study of blood T cell repertoires in COVID-19 (dated by TCRdb to the early 2020s). The study in broad terms: The collaborator samples originated in the United States, Italy and Spain and spanned the acute and convalescent phases of COVID-19. The material from the prospective study consisted of cDNA or gDNA derived from T cells, B-cell-depleted T cells, or PBMCs. Subjects who had been exposed to COVID-19, were actively infected with it, or had recovered from it provided the deeply sampled blood TCRbeta repertoires that made up the dataset. A freely available public database, intended as a resource for researchers studying the immune response to SARS-CoV-2, is where the repertoires were released. The samples were drawn from the first 160 participants of the ongoing ImmuneRACE study and from 950 to 1,500 subjects provided by 6 global collaborators. A de-identified subject ID, COVID-19 status, age in years and sex were almost always included in the sample metadata. Where available, HLA class I and class II types were taken from metadata supplied by the sample provider and were not determined by assay-based typing. Overall study results and their limits: The quantity of clinical and demographic metadata differed by source and by participant and was supplied without curation.

The collaborating institutions used their own protocols to collect whole blood in K2EDTA tubes. For TCRbeta analysis, collaborator samples were shipped as frozen whole blood, as isolated PBMCs, or as DNA extracted from either sample type. The chain links TRBV6-5 with TRBJ1-1; tentative D gene TRBD1, with 6 bases matching. Sequences were obtained from peripheral blood. This receptor was taken from a woman aged 60-75 years with acute or convalescent COVID-19. The CDR3 is CASSLTGGAFEAFF. The nucleotides are TGTGCCAGCAGCCTTACGGGGGGGGCGTTTGAAGCTTTCTTT.